These 29 T cell receptor beta chains share one sample of origin, sequenced in a study of T cell responses to AZD1222 COVID-19 vaccine. TCRdb's copy holds only in-frame clones and misses some; the assay was immunoSEQ multiplex PCR. This table has 150,000 or so clones, about nine tenths appearing once. Source: peripheral blood, taken on day 0 of MenACWY control vaccination. The receptors here all came from an adult in good health.

This chain connects TRBV7-8 to TRBJ2-1; the match to TRBD2 covers 8 bases. The CDR3 sequence is 12 residues long. Looked up from germline, CDR1 is SGHVS and CDR2 is FQNEAQ. V was pared by 10 bases and J by 15 bases, with 14 bases of the junction left unmatched. CDR3 loop: CATKIGSGSMFF. In DNA, the CDR3 is TGTGCCACTAAAATCGGGAGCGGGAGTATGTTCTTC.

J is TRBJ1-1 and V is TRBV28; 8 nucleotides agree with TRBD1. This CDR3 is built from 15 residues. Germline trimming cut 2 bases from V and 5 bases from J; bases unmatched to any gene: 7. Germline loops: CDR1 MDHEN, CDR2 SYDVKM. In DNA form, the CDR3 reads TGTGCCAGCAGTTTAATCGGGCAGGGGGCAACTGAAGCTTTCTTT. Residues: CASSLIGQGATEAFF. The full variable domain, its missing parts supplied by reference TRBV28 and TRBJ1-1, is DVKVTQSSRYLVKRTGEKVFLECVQDMDHENMFWYRQDPGLGLRLIYFSYDVKMKEKGDIPEGYSVSREKKERFSLILESASTNQTSMYLCASSLIGQGATEAFFGQGTRLTVV.

CDR3 in amino acids: CASSPRRTVNREQYV. CDR3 nucleotides: TGTGCCAGCAGTCCCCGTCGGACTGTCAACCGGGAGCAGTACGTC. The chain is built from TRBV27 and TRBJ2-7, with D maybe TRBD2 (5 bases). The ends were cut back, 5 bases at V and 7 bases at J, with 21 bases in the middle. The CDR3 sequence is 15 residues long. The germline V gene has CDR1 MNHEY and CDR2 SMNVEV (reference sequence).

This chain's CDR3 is CASSLPRQFEKLFF. The CDR3 nucleotides read TGTGCCAGCAGCTTACCGCGACAGTTTGAAAAACTGTTTTTT. The V and J genes are TRBV7-8 and TRBJ1-4, with D maybe TRBD1 (5 bases). V was shortened by 2 bases and J by 7 bases, with 11 bases between the two germline ends. The CDR3 runs to 14 residues. Germline V CDR1 and CDR2: SGHVS, FQNEAQ. The full variable domain, rest sourced from reference TRBV7-8 and TRBJ1-4, is GAGVSQSPRYKVAKRGQDVALRCDPISGHVSLFWYQQALGQGPEFLTYFQNEAQLDKSGLPSDRFFAERPEGSVSTLKIQRTQQEDSAVYLCASSLPRQFEKLFFGSGTQLSVL.

The chain is built from TRBV20-1 and TRBJ1-2, with 8 bases that match TRBD1. Germline trimming cut 3 bases from V and 5 bases from J; bases unmatched to any gene: 8. The CDR3 consists of 14 residues. From germline, CDR1 is DFQATT and CDR2 SNEGSKA (reference sequence). In DNA form, the CDR3 reads TGCAGTGCTAGTACGGCCGGGACAGGATATGGCTACACCTTC. This sequence encodes CSASTAGTGYGYTF.

This chain links TRBV5-4 with TRBJ1-1; the match to TRBD1 covers 8 bases. J gave up 0 bases and V 3 bases, and 1 base lay outside the gene matches. The germline V gene has CDR1 SGHNT and CDR2 YYREEE (reference sequence). CDR3 length: 14 amino acids. This CDR3 is CASSWDRMNTEAFF. Here the CDR3 DNA reads TGTGCCAGCAGCTGGGACAGGATGAACACTGAAGCTTTCTTT.

The rearrangement joins TRBV11-2 to TRBJ2-1; the match to TRBD1 covers 9 bases. The CDR3 sequence is 15 residues long. Trimming removed 5 bases from V and 3 bases from J; junction bases left unmatched: 5. CDR1 and CDR2 from the germline V gene are SGHAT and FQNNGV. This CDR3 reads CASSKQGAGYNEQFF. DNA for the CDR3: TGTGCCAGCAGCAAACAGGGGGCAGGCTACAATGAGCAGTTCTTC.

The chain links TRBV28 to TRBJ1-5; D gene ambiguous. The length of the CDR3 is 13 residues. Germline V CDR1 and CDR2: MDHEN, SYDVKM. V was cut by 7 bases and J by 3 bases, with 10 bases left in between. The CDR3 coding sequence is TGTGCCAGCAAAAGAGGGATCAATCAGCCCCAGCATTTT. Protein: CASKRGINQPQHF.

This clone was observed a handful of times. This chain joins TRBV2 and TRBJ1-6; the D gene is possibly TRBD1 (5 bases). V was pared by 6 bases and J by 5 bases, with 11 bases between. The CDR3 sequence is 14 residues long. Germline V gene sequence: CDR1 SNHLY, CDR2 FYNNEI. CDR3 loop: CASRGGVDNSPLHF. CDR3 coding DNA: TGTGCCAGCAGGGGGGGGGTCGATAATTCACCCCTCCACTTT.

This clone was observed a handful of times. V is TRBV5-1 and J is TRBJ1-5, with 8 bases fitting TRBD1. Germline CDR1 reads SGHRS; CDR2 reads YFSETQ. This CDR3 has 14 residues. J lost 3 bases, V lost 4 bases, and 3 bases had no gene match. The CDR3 nucleotides are TGCGCCAGCAGCGCAGGGGGCTTCAATCAGCCCCAGCATTTT. Translation gives CASSAGGFNQPQHF.

The chain has TRBV30 and TRBJ1-5; D may be TRBD1 (5 bases). The CDR3 contains 12 residues. Trimming stripped 5 bases from V and 5 bases from J, with 10 bases between. Per germline, CDR1 GTSNPN and CDR2 SVGIG (reference sequence). In DNA form, the CDR3 reads TGTGCCTGGTCAGGGTTGGATCAGCCCCAGCATTTT. Protein: CAWSGLDQPQHF.

The chain couples TRBV5-1 to TRBJ1-1; 7 nucleotides align to TRBD1. J was trimmed by 7 bases and V by 1 base; bases with no gene match: 10. The CDR3 extends over 15 amino acids. Germline V gives CDR1 SGHRS, CDR2 YFSETQ. CDR3 loop: CASSLTPTGEFEAFF. Written as DNA, the CDR3 is TGCGCCAGCAGCTTGACGCCAACAGGGGAATTTGAAGCTTTCTTT. The entire variable domain, with the rest obtained from reference TRBV5-1 and TRBJ1-1, is as follows: KAGVTQTPRYLIKTRGQQVTLSCSPISGHRSVSWYQQTPGQGLQFLFEYFSETQRNKGNFPGRFSGRQFSNSRSEMNVSTLELGDSALYLCASSLTPTGEFEAFFGQGTRLTVV.

This chain links TRBV19 with TRBJ2-2, with D perhaps matching TRBD1 (5 bases). The CDR3 has 16 residues. Per germline, CDR1 LNHDA and CDR2 SQIVND (reference sequence). V shed 3 bases and J shed 5 bases, with 16 bases lying between them. CDR3 in amino acids: CASSIWLQGRTGELFF. For the CDR3, the DNA is TGTGCCAGTAGTATTTGGTTGCAGGGTCGGACCGGGGAGCTGTTTTTT.

The chain uses TRBV5-1 and TRBJ1-5, with D tentatively TRBD1 (5 bases). Germline CDR1 SGHRS, CDR2 YFSETQ. The CDR3 runs 17 residues. V lost 0 bases and J lost 2, with 15 bases in between. CDR3 DNA sequence: TGCGCCAGCAGCTTGGATGTATCGGGGCATGGCAATCAGCCCCAGCATTTT. It translates to CASSLDVSGHGNQPQHF.

This rearrangement joins TRBV5-1 to TRBJ2-3; the D is unclear. The V gene lost 2 bases and the J gene lost 5 bases, with 6 bases spanning the gap. This CDR3 has 12 amino acids. Germline assignment: CDR1 SGHRS and CDR2 YFSETQ. The CDR3 DNA sequence: TGCGCCAGCAGCTTCAGCCGAGATACGCAGTATTTT. This translates into CASSFSRDTQYF. Full variable domain (rest looked up from reference TRBV5-1 and TRBJ2-3): KAGVTQTPRYLIKTRGQQVTLSCSPISGHRSVSWYQQTPGQGLQFLFEYFSETQRNKGNFPGRFSGRQFSNSRSEMNVSTLELGDSALYLCASSFSRDTQYFGPGTRLTVL.

The chain has TRBV27 and TRBJ1-1; D possibly corresponds to TRBD1 (6 bases). Trimming shortened V by 3 bases and J by 11 bases, and 13 bases separated the two germline ends. The germline CDR1 and CDR2 sequences are MNHEY and SMNVEV (reference sequence). The CDR3 has 12 residues. CDR3 residues: CASSFTKGEAFF. The CDR3, as DNA: TGTGCCAGCAGTTTTACTAAGGGGGAGGCTTTCTTT.

This chain uses TRBV6-1 with TRBJ2-3; 9 bases are a match to TRBD2. V lost 2 bases to trimming and J lost 0 bases; unmatched junction nucleotides: 9. CDR3 length: 18 residues. Per germline, CDR1 MNHNS and CDR2 SASEGT. The CDR3 region is CASSEKAGGTISTDTQYF. The CDR3 DNA follows: TGTGCCAGCAGTGAAAAAGCGGGAGGCACTATTAGCACAGATACGCAGTATTTT.

J is TRBJ1-1 and V is TRBV7-9, with a possible D match to TRBD1 (6 bases). Trimming took off 1 base at V and 1 base at J, with 19 bases between the two ends. The germline CDR1 and CDR2 sequences are SEHNR and FQNEAQ (reference sequence). The CDR3 contains 18 residues. The CDR3 region is CASSLVRLRRGGNTEAFF. Here the CDR3 DNA reads TGTGCCAGCAGCTTAGTACGTCTGCGAAGGGGGGGGAACACTGAAGCTTTCTTT.

This clone has more than one count but fewer than ten. This chain uses TRBV27 with TRBJ1-2; 9 bases are shared with TRBD1. J lost 3 bases, V lost 2 bases, and 13 bases had no gene match. The CDR3 length is 18 residues. Germline V CDR1 and CDR2: MNHEY, SMNVEV (reference sequence). The CDR3 sequence is CASSLLHPYRGPYYGYTF. Here the CDR3 DNA reads TGTGCCAGCAGTTTACTCCACCCCTACAGGGGGCCATACTATGGCTACACCTTC.

V usage is TRBV4-3 and J usage is TRBJ2-1, with 14 nucleotides matching TRBD2. The CDR3 is made up of 14 amino acids. The V gene's germline CDR1 is LGHNA and CDR2 YSLEER. V shed 6 bases and J 6 bases; nucleotides not matched to a gene: 1. CDR3 amino acids: CASSGTSGGNEQFF. CDR3 DNA: TGCGCCAGCAGTGGGACTAGCGGGGGCAATGAGCAGTTCTTC.

A single count supports this clone. J is TRBJ2-3 and V is TRBV9; possibly TRBD2 for D (6 bases). The CDR3 contains 14 residues. Germline assignment: CDR1 SGDLS and CDR2 YYNGEE. The V and J ends lost 3 bases and 3 bases respectively, with 11 bases between them. In nucleotides, the CDR3 is TGTGCCAGCAGCGCCCAACTAGCAACAGATACGCAGTATTTT. Its translation is CASSAQLATDTQYF.

The chain employs TRBV5-6 and TRBJ2-2, with D possibly being TRBD1 (5 bases). Trimming shortened V by 2 bases and J by 8 bases, and 7 bases separated the two germline ends. Germline CDR1 reads SGHDT; CDR2 reads YYEEEE. This CDR3 spans 12 amino acids. DNA of the CDR3: TGTGCCAGCAGCTTAGGGGCAGGGGAGCTGTTTTTT. Amino acid sequence: CASSLGAGELFF.

The chain has TRBV19 and TRBJ1-5; D ambiguous. Germline values: CDR1 LNHDA, CDR2 SQIVND (reference sequence). Trimming took off 4 bases at V and 11 bases at J, with 9 bases between the two ends. This CDR3 is 11 amino acids long. The CDR3 coding sequence is TGTGCCAGTAGTACACAGAGTTCCCAGCATTTT. It translates to CASSTQSSQHF.

In regard to this clone: Other DNA sequences in this specimen translate into the identical CDR3. The chain uses TRBV19 and TRBJ1-5; D is unclear. The CDR3 is made up of 15 amino acids. Germline V gene data show CDR1 as LNHDA and CDR2 as SQIVND (reference sequence). Between the trimmed V and J ends, which lost 3 bases and 0 bases, there was a span of 9 bases. CDR3 bases: TGTGCCAGTAGTATGGGAAGGAATAGCAATCAGCCCCAGCATTTT. Residues: CASSMGRNSNQPQHF. The whole variable domain, remainder taken from reference TRBV19 and TRBJ1-5, is DGGITQSPKYLFRKEGQNVTLSCEQNLNHDAMYWYRQDPGQGLRLIYYSQIVNDFQKGDIAEGYSVSREKKESFPLTVTSAQKNPTAFYLCASSMGRNSNQPQHFGDGTRLSIL.

This sequence joins TRBV5-4 and TRBJ2-1, with 9 bases identical to TRBD2. Germline CDR1 and CDR2: SGHNT and YYREEE (reference sequence). Unmatched junction bases numbered 5, after V lost 0 bases and J lost 4 bases. The CDR3 sequence is 16 residues long. The CDR3: CASSLGRGGAYNEQFF. The CDR3 DNA reads TGTGCCAGCAGCTTGGGGCGGGGGGGCGCGTACAATGAGCAGTTCTTC.

This rearrangement joins TRBV19 to TRBJ2-4; D might be TRBD2 (6 bases). The CDR3 spans 14 residues. Germline lookup yields CDR1 LNHDA and CDR2 SQIVND (reference sequence). Deletions cut 3 bases from V and 7 bases from J, with 13 bases between. DNA of the CDR3: TGTGCCAGTAGTATGGTTGGGGGGAGGAACATTCAGTACTTC. As protein: CASSMVGGRNIQYF.

This chain links TRBV12-3 or TRBV12-4 with TRBJ2-1; 7 bases line up with TRBD2. The trim removed 2 bases at V and 9 bases at J, leaving 4 bases unmatched. The CDR3 runs 13 residues. CDR3 bases: TGTGCCAGCAGTTTAAGGGAGGGCGGTGAGCAGTTCTTC. It codes for CASSLREGGEQFF.

The V gene is TRBV19, the J gene TRBJ1-1; D remains ambiguous. V lost 5 bases and J lost 5, with 12 bases in between. The germline CDR1 and CDR2 sequences are LNHDA and SQIVND (reference sequence). This CDR3 spans 13 amino acids. The CDR3 DNA reads TGTGCCAGTAGTGACGGAGGGTGGACTGAAGCTTTCTTT. Amino acids: CASSDGGWTEAFF.

This clone turned up a few times. This chain connects TRBV19 to TRBJ1-2; 7 nucleotides match TRBD1. Per germline, CDR1 LNHDA and CDR2 SQIVND (reference sequence). This CDR3 region has 15 residues. V shed 7 bases and J 6 bases; nucleotides not matched to a gene: 14. The CDR3 is CASNHRAGGLDGYTF. CDR3 DNA: TGTGCCAGTAATCATCGCGCAGGGGGACTGGATGGCTACACCTTC.